The 10 T cell receptor beta chains listed next were all sequenced from one sample in a study of Graves' ophthalmopathy and Graves' hyperthyroidism. TCR beta CDR3 amplification used RNA transcripts. HTBI primers served in a first-round RT-PCR, which a second-round multiplex PCR followed. TCRdb ran MiXCR on the multiplex PCR reads and lists one entry per CDR3 protein. Of a few hundred thousand distinct CDR3 sequences in the sample, roughly a sixth were seen once. The material sequenced was peripheral blood. The receptors come from an adult woman with stable Graves' hyperthyroidism.

This clonotype occurred many times. This chain uses TRBV28 with TRBJ1-1; the match to TRBD1 covers 8 bases. CDR1 and CDR2 (germline): MDHEN, SYDVKM. CDR3 length: 14 amino acids. After removal of 4 bases from V and 4 bases from J, the junction contained 5 bases not matched to a gene. CDR3 loop: CASSSRTGGTEAFF. The CDR3 DNA sequence: TGTGCCAGCAGTTCTCGAACAGGGGGCACTGAAGCTTTCTTT.

Ten or more counts support this clonotype. The genes are TRBV4-1 and TRBJ1-1, with D unresolved. Germline V gene sequence: CDR1 MGHRA, CDR2 YSYEKL. The V gene lost 2 bases and the J gene lost 1 base, with 8 bases spanning the gap. This CDR3 is 14 amino acids long. CDR3 in DNA: TGCGCCAGCAGCCAAATAGTAGGGAACACTGAAGCTTTCTTT. This gives the protein CASSQIVGNTEAFF.

This clonotype has a count of ten or more. V usage is TRBV20-1 and J usage is TRBJ1-5; D unresolved. Trimming stripped 3 bases from V and 1 base from J, with 4 bases between. Germline assignment: CDR1 DFQATT and CDR2 SNEGSKA (reference sequence). This CDR3 has 12 amino acids. This CDR3 is CSASQSNQPQHF. CDR3 in DNA: TGCAGTGCTAGTCAAAGCAATCAGCCCCAGCATTTT.

V is TRBV18 and J is TRBJ1-2; no clear D. The CDR3 covers 10 residues. Trimming pared 8 bases from V and 10 bases from J, leaving 11 bases between. Germline V CDR1 and CDR2: KGHSH, LQKENI. For the CDR3, the DNA is TGTGCCAGCCCGCTGCGTGACTACACCTTC. As protein: CASPLRDYTF.

This clonotype was counted ten times or more. V usage is TRBV12-5 and J usage is TRBJ1-1; no clear D. The CDR3 is 16 amino acids. V lost 3 bases and J 0 bases, leaving 14 bases between the germline ends. Per the germline V gene, CDR1 is LGHNT and CDR2 is FRNRAP. DNA of the CDR3: TGTGCTAGTGGTTTCCGCCGGGCATCACTGAACACTGAAGCTTTCTTT. The encoded protein is CASGFRRASLNTEAFF.

This clonotype was detected only a few times. The rearrangement uses TRBV20-1 and TRBJ2-7, with 7 bases fitting TRBD2. The CDR3 runs 15 residues. V gave up 1 base and J gave up 0 bases; unmatched junction bases: 6. Germline values: CDR1 DFQATT, CDR2 SNEGSKA (reference sequence). CDR3 region: CSARVEAGRSYEQYF. The CDR3 coding sequence is TGCAGTGCTAGAGTTGAAGCGGGGCGCTCCTACGAGCAGTACTTC.

This clonotype was seen at least ten times. This chain's CDR3 is CASRTTSGKRSSYEQYF. As DNA, the CDR3 is TGTGCCAGCCGAACGACTAGCGGGAAAAGGAGCTCCTACGAGCAGTACTTC. V is TRBV6-2 or TRBV6-3 and J is TRBJ2-7; 11 positions match TRBD2. Unmatched junction bases numbered 12, after V lost 8 bases and J lost 0 bases. The length of the CDR3 is 17 residues. Germline-derived CDR1 and CDR2 are MNHEY and SVGEGT.

This clonotype was picked up many times. The gene calls are TRBV6-5 and TRBJ2-7, with 7 bases lining up with TRBD1. The CDR3 has 14 residues. V gave up 4 bases and J gave up 3 bases; unmatched junction bases: 6. Germline V gene lookup returns CDR1 MNHEY and CDR2 SVGAGI. CDR3 region: CASSSPGGVYEQYF. The CDR3 coding sequence is TGTGCCAGCAGTTCCCCAGGGGGTGTCTACGAGCAGTACTTC.

V and J are TRBV12-5 and TRBJ1-2; TRBD1 might be the D (5 bases). Trimming pared 5 bases from V and 3 bases from J, leaving 19 bases between. The CDR3 is made up of 16 amino acids. Germline V lookup: CDR1 LGHNT, CDR2 FRNRAP. The CDR3 spells CASGPTPGPGDYGYTF. The CDR3 DNA is TGTGCTAGTGGTCCCACCCCGGGGCCGGGCGACTATGGCTACACCTTC.

To note about this clonotype: Just one base apart from a much larger clone, this may be a read error. The chain joins TRBV28 to TRBJ2-7, with TRBD1 matching over 10 bases. The CDR3 is 16 residues long. Per germline, CDR1 MDHEN and CDR2 SYDVKM. The CDR3 coding sequence is TGTGTCAGCAGCCCTGCCGGGACAGGGGCCTTCTACGAGCAGTACTTC. Protein product: CVSSPAGTGAFYEQYF.